This T cell receptor (beta chain) came from a study of T-cell reconstitution after alpha-beta-depleted transplantation in children. This clonotype was picked up many times. The TCRbeta library was prepared with unique molecular identifiers. One entry per CDR3 protein, called by TCRdb with MiXCR from the PCR reads. The table lists around 600,000 distinct CDR3 sequences, 16% of them singletons. This CDR3 has 17 amino acids. Germline loops: CDR1 DFQATT, CDR2 SNEGSKA (reference sequence). V shed 1 base and J 1 base; nucleotides not matched to a gene: 5. This chain uses TRBV20-1 with TRBJ2-1; 12 nucleotides align to TRBD2. The specimen was PBMCs from the stem cell graft donor, collected from the stem cell graft. The source of this sequence is a human donor who donated a stem cell graft to a child with acute myeloid leukemia. The CDR3 region has the DNA TGCAGTGCTAGAGCTAGCGGGGGGGCCAGATCCTACAATGAGCAGTTCTTC. Protein sequence: CSARASGGARSYNEQFF.